The text below deals with one T cell receptor beta chain. The antigen remains undetermined. Trimming shortened V by 0 bases and J by 9 bases, and 13 bases separated the two germline ends. Germline V gives CDR1 MGHRA, CDR2 YSYEKL. The length of the CDR3 is 14 residues. The PCR made use of 60 Vbeta and 13 Jbeta primers. Sequencing used immunoSEQ multiplex PCR; TCRdb keeps in-frame clones, though not all of them. The sample consists of 210,000 or so clones, over 60% of them appearing once. The entry originates in a study of cytomegalovirus exposure and HLA in healthy donors. Regarding the study as a whole: TCR beta V- and J-gene trimming was later associated with a missense DCLRE1C variant.

V gene TRBV4-1 combines with J gene TRBJ2-3, with D hard to call. The receptor comes from a man aged 40-55 years in good health and CMV-seronegative. Sequenced material: PBMCs. In DNA form, the CDR3 reads TGCGCCAGCAGCCAAGATGGTAGTAGTGTGACGCAGTATTTT. This gives the protein CASSQDGSSVTQYF.